Listed below are T cell receptor beta chains from one sample, sequenced in a study of neurological immune-mediated disorders. Each CDR3 protein is one row after TCRdb ran MiXCR on the 5' RACE reads. In the table there are more than 45,000 distinct CDR3 sequences, over 9.5% of which are singletons. Sequences were obtained from PBMCs. The receptors come from a man aged 55 to 69 in good health. Both conserved end residues are part of each CDR3. D genes are given only for firm matches. Part of the rows lack a size; the others show once, few, many or a class for expanded clones.

CASSSRTGTNPMNTGELFF	TGTGCCAGCAGCTCGAGGACAGGGACGAACCCTATGAACACCGGGGAGCTGTTTTTT	TRBV7-3	TRBJ2-2	many	TRBD1
CSAKKLAFGETQYF	TGCAGTGCTAAAAAACTAGCATTCGGAGAGACCCAGTACTTC	TRBV20-1	TRBJ2-5	many	NA
CASSRDGMNTEAFF	TGCGCCAGCAGCAGGGACGGGATGAACACTGAAGCTTTCTTT	TRBV5-1	TRBJ1-1	many	NA
CSAAPGGDTQYF	TGCAGTGCCGCACCGGGCGGGGATACGCAGTATTTT	TRBV20-1	TRBJ2-3	many	NA
CASSYSPGQGAAQYF	TGTGCCAGCAGCTACTCCCCGGGACAGGGGGCGGCCCAGTACTTC	TRBV11-2	TRBJ2-4	few	TRBD1
CASSSSSYNSPLHF	TGTGCCAGCTCATCTAGCTCCTATAATTCACCCCTCCACTTT	TRBV18	TRBJ1-6	NA	NA
CATSRDRLKSGELFF	TGTGCCACCAGCAGAGATCGACTGAAATCCGGGGAGCTGTTTTTT	TRBV15	TRBJ2-2	NA	NA
CSADTGTSGGAYNEQFF	TGCAGTGCGGATACCGGGACTAGCGGGGGGGCCTACAATGAGCAGTTCTTC	TRBV20-1	TRBJ2-1	many	TRBD2
CASSLGPVSYTF	TGTGCCAGCAGCCTCGGGCCCGTTTCCTACACCTTC	TRBV14	TRBJ1-2	many	NA
CASTRTHSGANVLTF	TGTGCCAGCACTCGGACCCACTCTGGGGCCAACGTCCTGACTTTC	TRBV28	TRBJ2-6	many	NA
CSTTGASTDTQYF	TGCAGCACTACCGGGGCTTCCACAGATACGCAGTATTTT	TRBV20-1	TRBJ2-3	many	NA
CASSPVLGFGANVLTF	TGTGCCAGCAGCCCCGTGTTGGGATTTGGGGCCAACGTCCTGACTTTC	TRBV28	TRBJ2-6	many	NA
CASSDSAYNEKLFF	TGTGCCAGCAGTGACTCGGCCTATAATGAAAAACTGTTTTTT	TRBV12-3/TRBV12-4	TRBJ1-4	many	NA
CASSFAAGDYGYTF	TGTGCCAGCAGCTTCGCTGCAGGGGACTATGGCTACACCTTC	TRBV7-2	TRBJ1-2	few	NA
CASSLDTPDQAFF	TGTGCCAGCAGCCTAGACACGCCTGACCAAGCTTTCTTT	TRBV9	TRBJ1-1	many	NA
CASSQGQGLAFF	TGTGCCAGCAGCCAAGGACAGGGGCTGGCTTTCTTT	TRBV3-1	TRBJ1-1	many	TRBD1
CASSLPGTEAFF	TGTGCCAGCAGCTTACCGGGAACTGAAGCTTTCTTT	TRBV7-2	TRBJ1-1	NA	NA
CAISERQGADTGELFF	TGTGCCATCAGTGAAAGACAGGGGGCAGACACCGGGGAGCTGTTTTTT	TRBV10-3	TRBJ2-2	many	TRBD1
CASSPQGHTDTQYF	TGTGCCAGCAGTCCCCAAGGGCACACAGATACGCAGTATTTT	TRBV7-2	TRBJ2-3	many	NA
CASSRRGKGRGYTF	TGTGCCAGCAGCCGCCGGGGTAAGGGACGGGGCTACACCTTC	TRBV12-3/TRBV12-4	TRBJ1-2	many	NA